Below are 27 T cell receptor beta chains sequenced from a single sample in a study of spatial heterogeneity in lung cancer. Time point of the sample: sample taken at primary tumor resection. Tumor, nontumor lung or frozen PBMC supplied whole RNA, sequenced without sorting. TCRdb reprocessed the 5' RACE reads with MiXCR, giving one entry per CDR3 protein. The sample has nearly 4,500 distinct CDR3 sequences, 30% to 40% seen once. Sequencing used PBMCs, obtained at surgery. Receptor source: a male donor with early-stage non-small cell lung cancer.

Comments on this clonotype: A library prepared for alpha chains yielded this beta chain as an off-target read; its size is of little meaning. V gene TRBV11-2 combines with J gene TRBJ2-1; TRBD2 matches 7 bases. V was pared by 6 bases and J by 7 bases, with 18 bases of the junction left unmatched. The CDR3 is 17 amino acids. Per germline, CDR1 SGHAT and CDR2 FQNNGV. The CDR3 DNA sequence: TGTGCCAGCAGTTTTACCCGACATCCCTGGGGGGGGAATGAGCAGTTCTTC. Translating gives CASSFTRHPWGGNEQFF.

This clonotype was observed a few times. This beta chain came through as a stray read in a library set up for alpha chains, and its size says little. The chain carries TRBV5-1 and TRBJ2-5; the D gene is possibly TRBD2 (5 bases). V was trimmed by 0 bases and J by 2 bases, leaving 11 bases between them. Germline CDR1 and CDR2: SGHRS and YFSETQ. The CDR3 loop spans 15 amino acids. CDR3 coding DNA: TGCGCCAGCAGCTTGGATGGCCGGGGACAAGAGACCCAGTACTTC. Its protein is CASSLDGRGQETQYF.

This clonotype was seen more than once but under ten times. A library made for alpha chains picked up this beta chain off target, so its size means little. J is TRBJ2-1 and V is TRBV27, with D unclear. The germline gives CDR1 MNHEY, CDR2 SMNVEV (reference sequence). Trimming cost V 3 bases and J 9 bases, with 6 bases left between them. The CDR3 totals 11 residues. CDR3 nucleotide sequence: TGTGCCAGCAGTTTTGGCACTGAGCAGTTCTTC. This sequence encodes CASSFGTEQFF.

About this clonotype: This beta chain is a stray read from a library made for alpha chains; its abundance is not meaningful. The chain uses TRBV10-2 and TRBJ2-7; TRBD1 aligns across 7 bases. Germline CDR1 WSHSY, CDR2 SAAADI. V lost 8 bases to trimming and J lost 5 bases; unmatched junction nucleotides: 6. This CDR3 comprises 12 residues. The CDR3 sequence is CASGPDRDEQYF. The CDR3 nucleotides read TGCGCCAGCGGCCCAGACAGGGACGAGCAGTACTTC.

As for this clonotype: This beta chain turned up in a library designed for alpha chains; as an off-target read, its abundance says little. The chain links TRBV15 to TRBJ2-7; a possible D gene is TRBD1 (6 bases). V gave up 9 bases and J gave up 2 bases, with 17 bases separating them. The CDR3 runs 14 residues. From germline, CDR1 is LNHNV and CDR2 YYDKDF (reference sequence). CDR3 region: CATGKGTGTYEQYF. CDR3 in DNA: TGTGCCACTGGGAAAGGAACAGGGACCTACGAGCAGTACTTC.

This clonotype is labeled as medium-sized. This beta chain was picked up by a library intended for alpha chains and is off target, so its count carries little meaning. The chain combines TRBV12-3 or TRBV12-4 with TRBJ2-6, with 8 bases aligning to TRBD1. The CDR3 loop spans 17 amino acids. V shed 3 bases and J 1 base; nucleotides not matched to a gene: 5. CDR3 DNA: TGTGCCAGCAGTTTTGGGACAGGAGTTTCTGGGGCCAACGTCCTGACTTTC. Its protein is CASSFGTGVSGANVLTF.

Comments on this clonotype: The library was designed around alpha chains, so this beta chain is a stray read whose abundance carries little weight. CDR3 sequence: CASRRDEDSYNEQFF. As DNA, the CDR3 is TGCGCCAGCAGAAGGGACGAAGATTCCTACAATGAGCAGTTCTTC. The chain is built from TRBV5-1 and TRBJ2-1, with D perhaps TRBD1 or TRBD2 (5 bases each). V lost 5 bases to trimming and J lost 1 base, with 13 bases between them. This CDR3 spans 15 amino acids. Germline CDR1 SGHRS, CDR2 YFSETQ.

Turning to this clonotype: Since it is a stray read in a library aimed at alpha chains, this beta chain has a size that is not meaningful. V usage is TRBV30 and J usage is TRBJ2-2; D is unclear. The V and J ends lost 3 bases and 8 bases respectively, with 10 bases between them. Germline-derived CDR1 and CDR2 are GTSNPN and SVGIG (reference sequence). There are 12 residues in the CDR3. The CDR3 sequence: CAWRPMFGELFF. CDR3 DNA sequence: TGTGCCTGGAGACCCATGTTTGGGGAGCTGTTTTTT.

Concerning this clonotype: For a library built for alpha chains, this beta chain is a stray read; little rests on its size. The CDR3 reads CASSPVIAGNSQYF. CDR3 sequence (DNA): TGTGCCAGCAGCCCCGTAATAGCGGGAAACTCGCAGTATTTT. The chain recombines TRBV11-2 with TRBJ2-3; TRBD2 agrees at 8 bases. J was trimmed by 10 bases and V by 5 bases; bases with no gene match: 11. The CDR3 covers 14 residues. The V gene's germline CDR1 is SGHAT and CDR2 FQNNGV.

For this clonotype: Because this beta chain is a stray read in a library intended to capture alpha chains, its abundance should not be given much weight. The chain links TRBV19 to TRBJ2-7, with TRBD2 matching 13 bases. V lost 3 bases to trimming and J lost 2 bases; unmatched junction nucleotides: 13. There are 19 residues in the CDR3. From germline, CDR1 is LNHDA and CDR2 SQIVND (reference sequence). For the CDR3, the DNA is TGTGCCAGTAGTATGCGGTGGACTAGCGGGAGCGCCTACACCTACGAGCAGTACTTC. Translated, it gives CASSMRWTSGSAYTYEQYF.

With regard to this clonotype: A library made for alpha chains picked up this beta chain off target, so its size means little. The chain employs TRBV7-2 and TRBJ2-7; 13 bases line up with TRBD2. Trimming cost V 5 bases and J 6 bases; bases outside gene matches: 10. This CDR3 spans 16 amino acids. The germline gives CDR1 SGHTA, CDR2 FQGNSA. The CDR3 DNA reads as TGTGCCAGCAGCGACTTGATAGGACTAGCGGGAGTCGAGCAGTACTTC. This codes for CASSDLIGLAGVEQYF.

Remarks on this clonotype: This beta chain is an unintended read in a library built for alpha chains; its size means little. This CDR3 is CASSTTDIAKNIQYF. The CDR3 region has the DNA TGTGCCAGTAGTACGACAGATATAGCCAAAAACATTCAGTACTTC. The chain couples TRBV19 to TRBJ2-4, with D tentatively TRBD1 (5 bases). Trimming shortened V by 4 bases and J by 0 bases, and 10 bases separated the two germline ends. Germline CDR1 and CDR2: LNHDA and SQIVND (reference sequence). The CDR3 extends over 15 amino acids.

Regarding this clonotype: The library was built for alpha chains, so this beta chain is an off-target read and its size means little. V is TRBV10-3 and J is TRBJ2-3; D not resolved. The CDR3 loop spans 12 amino acids. The germline V gene encodes CDR1 ENHRY and CDR2 SYGVKD. Trimming removed 5 bases at V and 4 bases at J, with 7 bases between. The CDR3 sequence: CAISSDADTQYF. In nucleotides, the CDR3 is TGTGCCATCAGTTCCGACGCAGATACGCAGTATTTT.

As for this clonotype: As an off-target read in a library built for alpha chains, this beta chain has a frequency of little significance. V and J are TRBV7-6 and TRBJ2-7; 9 nucleotides agree with TRBD2. The germline CDR1 and CDR2 sequences are SGHVS and FNYEAQ. The CDR3 has 15 residues. J gave up 3 bases and V 2 bases, and 5 bases lay outside the gene matches. CDR3: CASSLRASGDYEQYF. CDR3 DNA sequence: TGTGCCAGCAGCTTAAGGGCTAGCGGGGACTACGAGCAGTACTTC.

A few counts support this clonotype. A library prepared for alpha chains yielded this beta chain as an off-target read; its size is of little meaning. V gene TRBV20-1 combines with J gene TRBJ2-3; no reliable D call. The CDR3 contains 15 residues. The germline V gene has CDR1 DFQATT and CDR2 SNEGSKA (reference sequence). The V gene lost 6 bases and the J gene lost 0 bases, with 16 bases spanning the gap. Here the CDR3 reads CSAPDSATSTDTQYF. DNA for the CDR3: TGCAGTGCGCCGGATTCGGCCACTAGCACAGATACGCAGTATTTT.

Comments on this clonotype: This beta chain slipped into a library made for alpha chains as a stray read, so its size is not meaningful. V and J are TRBV30 and TRBJ2-2; TRBD2 matches 9 bases. CDR3 length: 15 residues. Germline lookup yields CDR1 GTSNPN and CDR2 SVGIG (reference sequence). The V gene end was trimmed by 3 bases and the J gene end by 3 bases; junction bases not matched to a gene: 5. The CDR3, as DNA: TGTGCCTGGAGCGGCGGGAGGGCCGACACCGGGGAGCTGTTTTTT. Its protein is CAWSGGRADTGELFF.

In its sample, this clonotype was seen a few times. The size of this beta chain means little, since it is a stray read in a library made for alpha chains. The chain recombines TRBV20-1 with TRBJ2-3; 10 bases align to TRBD2. Germline V gene sequence: CDR1 DFQATT, CDR2 SNEGSKA (reference sequence). This CDR3 is 14 amino acids long. V was pared by 6 bases and J by 4 bases, with 7 bases of the junction left unmatched. The chain's CDR3 is CSAALAGASDTQYF. As DNA, the CDR3 is TGCAGTGCCGCGCTAGCGGGAGCCTCAGATACGCAGTATTTT.

This clonotype was observed a handful of times. This beta chain is off target for a library built for alpha chains, so its abundance means little. The gene calls are TRBV7-9 and TRBJ2-5; D is ambiguous. The CDR3 totals 13 residues. Deletions cut 2 bases from V and 2 bases from J, with 6 bases between. Germline V gives CDR1 SEHNR, CDR2 FQNEAQ (reference sequence). In DNA, the CDR3 is TGTGCCAGCAGCTTATTTACTCAAGAGACCCAGTACTTC. This translates into CASSLFTQETQYF.

This clonotype was seen a handful of times. Found in a library prepared for alpha chains, this beta chain is an off-target read, and its abundance has little meaning. The chain combines TRBV24-1 with TRBJ2-7, with 7 bases aligning to TRBD1. With 3 bases clipped from V and 3 bases from J, the junction kept 4 bases outside the gene matches. Germline V CDR1 and CDR2: KGHDR, SFDVKD. The CDR3 length is 14 residues. CDR3 DNA sequence: TGTGCCACCAGTGATCGACAGGGACGCTACGAGCAGTACTTC. Its protein product is CATSDRQGRYEQYF.

A note on this clonotype: This beta chain is a stray read from a library made for alpha chains; its abundance is not meaningful. This sequence joins TRBV7-7 and TRBJ2-3, with D maybe TRBD2 (6 bases). Germline CDR1 SSHAT, CDR2 FNYEAQ (reference sequence). CDR3 length: 14 amino acids. CDR3 loop: CGTSSTGLTDTQYF. CDR3 bases: TGTGGGACCAGCAGCACGGGACTCACAGATACGCAGTATTTT.

With respect to this clonotype: Because this beta chain is a stray read in a library intended to capture alpha chains, its abundance should not be given much weight. This sequence joins TRBV18 and TRBJ2-7; D is ambiguous. CDR1 is KGHSH and CDR2 is LQKENI in the germline V gene. V was pared by 6 bases and J by 2 bases, with 20 bases between. There are 16 residues in the CDR3. This CDR3 reads CASSPLRTGLAYEQYF. CDR3 sequence (DNA): TGTGCCAGCTCCCCCCTTAGGACCGGCTTAGCCTACGAGCAGTACTTC.

Sample share makes this clonotype medium-sized. Found in a library prepared for alpha chains, this beta chain is an off-target read, and its abundance has little meaning. The chain links TRBV27 to TRBJ2-3; D not certain. V lost 5 bases to trimming and J lost 1 base, with 4 bases between them. Germline values: CDR1 MNHEY, CDR2 SMNVEV (reference sequence). This CDR3 comprises 12 residues. The CDR3 here is CASSAGTDTQYF. In DNA form, the CDR3 reads TGTGCCAGCAGTGCCGGCACAGATACGCAGTATTTT.

This clonotype ranks as medium-sized. This beta chain was picked up by a library intended for alpha chains and is off target, so its count carries little meaning. The V call is TRBV28, the J call TRBJ2-3; the D gene is possibly TRBD1 (6 bases). CDR1 MDHEN and CDR2 SYDVKM come from the germline V gene. V gave up 4 bases and J gave up 2 bases, with 13 bases separating them. The CDR3 totals 15 residues. The chain's CDR3 is CASSSPGHPTDTQYF. For the CDR3, the DNA is TGTGCCAGCAGTTCCCCGGGACACCCCACAGATACGCAGTATTTT.

On this clonotype itself: Within a library made for alpha chains, this beta chain is off target, and its count is uninformative. The chain carries TRBV18 and TRBJ2-3; 10 bases line up with TRBD1. Germline lookup yields CDR1 KGHSH and CDR2 LQKENI. With V trimmed by 2 bases and J by 3 bases, 2 bases remained unmatched. The CDR3 consists of 15 residues. The CDR3 sequence is CASSPTDRGTDTQYF. The CDR3 DNA is TGTGCCAGCTCACCAACGGACAGGGGGACAGATACGCAGTATTTT.

This clonotype was recorded only once. This beta chain slipped into a library made for alpha chains as a stray read, so its size is not meaningful. The rearrangement links TRBV12-3 or TRBV12-4 to TRBJ2-1, with a possible D match to TRBD1 (6 bases). V gave up 2 bases and J gave up 5 bases, with 10 bases separating them. The CDR3 is made up of 14 amino acids. This CDR3 reads CASSLSGHNNEQFF. CDR3 nucleotides: TGTGCCAGCAGTTTATCGGGACACAACAATGAGCAGTTCTTC.

This clonotype occurred a few times. As an off-target read in a library built for alpha chains, this beta chain has a frequency of little significance. The CDR3 region is CASSLSGINTDTQYF. Here the CDR3 DNA reads TGTGCCAGCAGCCTTTCAGGGATCAACACAGATACGCAGTATTTT. This chain links TRBV11-2 with TRBJ2-3; tentatively, D is TRBD1 (5 bases). The CDR3 covers 15 residues. The germline gives CDR1 SGHAT, CDR2 FQNNGV. V lost 5 bases, J lost 2 bases, and 14 bases lay in between. The entire variable domain, with the rest obtained from reference TRBV11-2 and TRBJ2-3, is as follows: EAGVAQSPRYKIIEKRQSVAFWCNPISGHATLYWYQQILGQGPKLLIQFQNNGVVDDSQLPKDRFSAERLKGVDSTLKIQPAKLEDSAVYLCASSLSGINTDTQYFGPGTRLTVL.

A word on this clonotype: This beta chain is a stray sequence in a library constructed for alpha chains; its clone size is not meaningful. The chain has TRBV12-3 or TRBV12-4 and TRBJ2-7; maybe TRBD1 (6 bases). This CDR3 spans 14 amino acids. Trimming left V 7 bases short and J 9 bases short, with 22 bases between. CDR3 in DNA: TGTGCCAGCACTGACCCCACTACAGGGTCCCTGCAGTACTTC. Protein sequence: CASTDPTTGSLQYF.